These T cell receptor beta chains were read from a single sample in a study of blood T cell repertoires in COVID-19. Some clones are missing from TCRdb's copy, which holds only in-frame ones; the method was immunoSEQ multiplex PCR. The data contain around 170,000 clones, 86% of them seen just once; the ten biggest clones take up around 8.6%. Sequenced sample: PBMCs or T cells enriched from blood (not recorded which). These receptors were taken from a woman in her thirties who had recovered from COVID-19. The CDR3 runs from the conserved cysteine through the conserved F or W. A D gene is named only where the DNA matches it firmly. Some rows mark clone size as missing; the rest say once, few, many or name a class of expanded clone.

J | D | V | size | length | DNA | CDR3
TRBJ2-7 | TRBD1 | TRBV5-4 | NA | 14 | TGTGCCAGCAGCTACCAGGGGGGACAGGGCGAGCAGTACTTC | CASSYQGGQGEQYF
TRBJ1-2 | NA | TRBV4-1 | NA | 11 | TGCGCCAGCACGTCAGGGGATGGCTACACCTTC | CASTSGDGYTF
TRBJ1-2 | NA | TRBV11-2 | NA | 12 | TGTGCCAGCAGCTCCCAGGGTGAAGGCTACACCTTC | CASSSQGEGYTF
TRBJ2-6 | NA | TRBV19 | NA | 14 | TGTGCCAGTAAGGCGGGCTCTGGGGCCAACGTCCTGACTTTC | CASKAGSGANVLTF
TRBJ1-3 | NA | TRBV9 | NA | 18 | TGTGCCAGCAGCGTAGATATCGGCCGGGGGGTAGCTGGAAACACCATATATTTT | CASSVDIGRGVAGNTIYF
TRBJ2-7 | TRBD1 | TRBV14 | once | 16 | TGTGCCAGCAGCCAGACAGGACAGGCAAACACCTACGAGCAGTACTTC | CASSQTGQANTYEQYF
TRBJ2-1 | TRBD2 | TRBV5-1 | few | 15 | TGCGCCAGCAGCTTCACTAGCGGGAGTCTTAATGAGCAGTTCTTC | CASSFTSGSLNEQFF
TRBJ2-7 | NA | TRBV28 | NA | 14 | TGTGCCAGCAGTTTGCGGGCGGGGCTTTACGAGCAGTACTTC | CASSLRAGLYEQYF
TRBJ1-1 | NA | TRBV19 | NA | 14 | TGTGCCAGTAGTTCTAATCCCGGGAACACTGAAGCTTTCTTT | CASSSNPGNTEAFF
TRBJ2-3 | TRBD2 | TRBV14 | NA | 17 | TGTGCCAGCAGCCAAGATCAGGGTAGCGGGAGCACAGATACGCAGTATTTT | CASSQDQGSGSTDTQYF
TRBJ2-7 | NA | TRBV5-1 | NA | 15 | TGCGCCAGCAGCTTGGAGGGAGTCTCACGCTACGAGCAGTACTTC | CASSLEGVSRYEQYF
TRBJ2-7 | TRBD2 | TRBV30 | few | 13 | TGTGCCTGGAGTGGACTAGCGGGGTACGAGCAGTACTTC | CAWSGLAGYEQYF
TRBJ1-3 | TRBD1 | TRBV18 | NA | 19 | TGTGCCAGCTCACCGACCGGGACAGGGACATCTACCTCTGGAAACACCATATATTTT | CASSPTGTGTSTSGNTIYF
TRBJ2-7 | NA | TRBV5-1 | NA | 15 | TGCGCCAGAGGGTGGGGAGTCCCGCCGGGCTACGAGCAGTACTTC | CARGWGVPPGYEQYF
TRBJ2-1 | NA | TRBV7-9 | NA | 16 | TGTGCCAGCAGCTTAGCCCTCGGGACTGACTACAATGAGCAGTTCTTC | CASSLALGTDYNEQFF
TRBJ1-6 | NA | TRBV21-1 | NA | 16 | TGTGCCAGCAGCAAGAGAAACAGGGGGCGGAATTCACCCCTCCACTTT | CASSKRNRGRNSPLHF
TRBJ2-7 | TRBD1 | TRBV28 | NA | 15 | TGTGCCAGCAGTAGCGCAGGGGGCCCACCGGACGAGCAGTACTTC | CASSSAGGPPDEQYF
TRBJ2-7 | TRBD1 | TRBV29-1 | NA | 13 | TGCAGCGTTGACAGGGGGCCTAATTACGAGCAGTACTTC | CSVDRGPNYEQYF
TRBJ2-2 | NA | TRBV6-6 | NA | 15 | TGTGCCAGCAGTTTACTAGAAGGGAACACCGGGGAGCTGTTTTTT | CASSLLEGNTGELFF
TRBJ2-7 | NA | TRBV7-8 | NA | 14 | TGTGCCAGCAGCCTTGGTCCAGGTGTCTACGAGCAGTACTTC | CASSLGPGVYEQYF
TRBJ2-1 | TRBD2 | TRBV2 | NA | 17 | TGTGCCAGCAGGCCGGGACTAGCGGGAGGGTATTACAATGAGCAGTTCTTC | CASRPGLAGGYYNEQFF
TRBJ2-1 | NA | TRBV5-1 | NA | 17 | TGCGCCAGCAGCCCCGGGACTTCTCCAAATCCCTCCAATGAGCAGTTCTTC | CASSPGTSPNPSNEQFF
TRBJ1-2 | NA | TRBV18 | NA | 16 | TGTGCCAGCTCACCACTGGAAGGTGCGGTTAACTATGGCTACACCTTC | CASSPLEGAVNYGYTF
TRBJ2-4 | TRBD1 | TRBV7-9 | NA | 17 | TGTGCCAGCAGCATAATGACAGGGGTGCTAGCCAAAAACATTCAGTACTTC | CASSIMTGVLAKNIQYF
TRBJ2-2 | TRBD2 | TRBV3-1/TRBV3-2 | NA | 14 | TGTGCCAGCAGGCTTAGCGGGAGGACCGGGGAGCTGTTTTTT | CASRLSGRTGELFF
TRBJ2-4 | NA | TRBV7-2 | NA | 13 | TGTGCCAGCAGCCCTAGAGCCAAAAACATTCAGTACTTC | CASSPRAKNIQYF
TRBJ2-7 | TRBD2 | TRBV28 | NA | 14 | TGTGCCAGCACAGGACTAGCGGGAGACTACGAGCAGTACTTC | CASTGLAGDYEQYF
TRBJ1-6 | NA | TRBV2 | NA | 15 | TGTGCCAGCAGTGAAGTTTCAGGGAACAATTCACCCCTCCACTTT | CASSEVSGNNSPLHF
TRBJ2-7 | NA | TRBV27 | few | 11 | TGTGCCAGCGGTACTCTGTACGAGCAGTACTTC | CASGTLYEQYF
TRBJ2-3 | TRBD1 | TRBV5-1 | NA | 14 | TGCGCCAGCAGCCCGCCGGGACAGGGGGATACGCAGTATTTT | CASSPPGQGDTQYF
TRBJ1-5 | NA | TRBV30 | once | 13 | TGTGCCTGGAGTACCGACTCGAATCAGCCCCAGCATTTT | CAWSTDSNQPQHF
TRBJ2-3 | TRBD2 | TRBV27 | NA | 18 | TGTGCCAGCAGTTCAATAGCGGGAGGATCGGTTAGCACAGATACGCAGTATTTT | CASSSIAGGSVSTDTQYF
TRBJ1-1 | TRBD1 | TRBV27 | NA | 19 | TGTGCCAGCAGTTTTCAAACAGTTTGGAGACAGGGGAAGAACACTGAAGCTTTCTTT | CASSFQTVWRQGKNTEAFF
TRBJ2-7 | TRBD1 | TRBV9 | NA | 17 | TGTGCCAGCGGGACAGGGGGCGATGGATATAGTCCCTACGAGCAGTACTTC | CASGTGGDGYSPYEQYF
TRBJ1-3 | NA | TRBV7-3 | NA | 15 | TGTGCCAGCAGCTTAACGGGGGGAACTGGAAACACCATATATTTT | CASSLTGGTGNTIYF
TRBJ2-7 | NA | TRBV29-1 | NA | 12 | TGCAGCGTCAGGGGATCACCCTACGAGCAGTACTTC | CSVRGSPYEQYF
TRBJ2-5 | NA | TRBV11-2 | NA | 16 | TGTGCCAGCAGCTTTCAATTTTCGCAGGGACAAGAGACCCAGTACTTC | CASSFQFSQGQETQYF
TRBJ2-7 | TRBD2 | TRBV28 | NA | 15 | TGTGCCAGCAGTCGGGGGGCTAGCGGGAGGGACGAGCAGTACTTC | CASSRGASGRDEQYF
TRBJ2-7 | TRBD2 | TRBV11-3 | NA | 14 | TGTGCCAGCAGCTTCACTAGCGAAGTGGGGGAGCAGTACTTC | CASSFTSEVGEQYF
TRBJ2-7 | NA | TRBV7-9 | NA | 13 | TGTGCCAGCAGCGAAGGGACACTCCACGAGCAGTACTTC | CASSEGTLHEQYF
TRBJ2-1 | TRBD1 | TRBV19 | NA | 15 | TGTGCCAGTAGTATCGAGGGGACAGGGTACAATGAGCAGTTCTTC | CASSIEGTGYNEQFF
TRBJ1-1 | TRBD1 | TRBV10-3 | NA | 14 | TGTGCCATCAGGGGGACAGCCATGAACACTGAAGCTTTCTTT | CAIRGTAMNTEAFF
TRBJ2-1 | NA | TRBV14 | NA | 13 | TGTGCCAGCAATAGACTAGGATCGGGTGAGCAGTTCTTC | CASNRLGSGEQFF
TRBJ1-2 | NA | TRBV6-4 | NA | 15 | TGTGCCAGCAGTGACTCGGCAGGGACTAACTATGGCTACACCTTC | CASSDSAGTNYGYTF
TRBJ1-2 | NA | TRBV7-2 | NA | 17 | TGTGCCAGCAGCTTGGGTGTGGGAGGGAATACCAACTATGGCTACACCTTC | CASSLGVGGNTNYGYTF
TRBJ2-3 | NA | TRBV24-1 | once | 14 | TGTGCCACCAGTGATTCGGCGGGCACAGATACGCAGTATTTT | CATSDSAGTDTQYF
TRBJ1-1 | NA | TRBV10-3 | NA | 15 | TGTGCCATCAGTGAGTCAAGGGGCGCGAACACTGAAGCTTTCTTT | CAISESRGANTEAFF
TRBJ1-2 | TRBD1 | TRBV3-1/TRBV3-2 | few | 17 | TGTGCCAGCAGCCAAGATTTGGGGGACAGGGCTAGGTATGGCTACACCTTC | CASSQDLGDRARYGYTF
TRBJ1-2 | TRBD1 | TRBV2 | NA | 13 | TGTGCCAGCATGCCAGGGGGAACCTATGGCTACACCTTC | CASMPGGTYGYTF
TRBJ1-4 | NA | TRBV5-6 | NA | 16 | TGTGCCAGCAGCTTGGCCCATAGGGGGAAAGGTGAAAAACTGTTTTTT | CASSLAHRGKGEKLFF
TRBJ2-5 | NA | TRBV24-1 | NA | 15 | TGTGCCACCAGTGATGCAAACAGACCTCAAGAGACCCAGTACTTC | CATSDANRPQETQYF
TRBJ2-7 | NA | TRBV7-8 | NA | 14 | TGTGCCACCTCGCTCGGGAGTGTGGCCTACGAGCAGTACTTC | CATSLGSVAYEQYF
TRBJ1-2 | TRBD1 | TRBV10-1 | NA | 14 | TGCGCCAGCAGAGGGACAGGGAGAAACTATGGCTACACCTTC | CASRGTGRNYGYTF